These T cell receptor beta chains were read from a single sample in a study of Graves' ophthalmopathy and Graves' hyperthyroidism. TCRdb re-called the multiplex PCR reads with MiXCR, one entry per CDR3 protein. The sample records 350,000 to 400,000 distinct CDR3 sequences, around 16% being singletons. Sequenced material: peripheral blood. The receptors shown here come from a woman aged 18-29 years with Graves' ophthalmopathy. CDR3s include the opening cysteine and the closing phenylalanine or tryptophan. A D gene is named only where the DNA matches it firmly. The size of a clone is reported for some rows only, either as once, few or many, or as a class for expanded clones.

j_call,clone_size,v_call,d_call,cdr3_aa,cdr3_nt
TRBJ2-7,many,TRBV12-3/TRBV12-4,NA,CASSSPGTQSSYEQYF,TGTGCCAGCAGTTCCCCCGGGACCCAGAGCTCCTACGAGCAGTACTTC
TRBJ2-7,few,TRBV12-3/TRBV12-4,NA,CASRNESSYEQYF,TGTGCCAGCAGAAACGAGAGCTCCTACGAGCAGTACTTC
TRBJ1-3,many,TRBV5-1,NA,CASSGGNSGNTIYF,TGCGCCAGCAGCGGCGGGAACTCTGGAAACACCATATATTTT
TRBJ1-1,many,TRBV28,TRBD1,CASSPSGQGAETTEAFF,TGTGCCAGCAGTCCATCGGGACAGGGGGCAGAGACCACTGAAGCTTTCTTT
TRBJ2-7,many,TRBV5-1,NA,CASSFPLGTTGKGSYEQYF,TGCGCCAGCAGCTTCCCCCTCGGGACAACCGGGAAGGGCTCCTACGAGCAGTACTTC
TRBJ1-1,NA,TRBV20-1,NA,CSARNPGGKAFF,TGCAGTGCTAGAAACCCGGGTGGGAAAGCTTTCTTT
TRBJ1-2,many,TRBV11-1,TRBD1,CASSLALRDSDYGYTF,TGTGCCAGCAGCTTAGCTCTCCGGGACAGCGACTATGGCTACACCTTC
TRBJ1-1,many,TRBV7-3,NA,CASSSRQAQGVLTEAFF,TGTGCCAGCAGCTCCCGACAGGCCCAAGGGGTTCTTACTGAAGCTTTCTTT
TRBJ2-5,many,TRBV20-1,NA,CSARADLGGETQYF,TGCAGTGCTAGAGCGGATCTTGGGGGGGAGACCCAGTACTTC
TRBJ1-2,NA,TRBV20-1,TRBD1,CSAREDRVNNGYTF,TGCAGTGCTAGAGAAGACAGGGTGAACAATGGCTACACCTTC
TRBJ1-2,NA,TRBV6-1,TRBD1,CASSRDRVYGYTF,TGTGCCAGCAGTAGGGACAGGGTTTACGGCTACACCTTC
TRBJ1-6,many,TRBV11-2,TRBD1,CASSLLDRDLHF,TGTGCCAGCAGCCTACTAGACAGGGACCTCCACTTT
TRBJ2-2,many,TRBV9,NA,CASSVAGTGTWSGELFF,TGTGCCAGCAGCGTAGCTGGTACAGGGACTTGGAGCGGGGAGCTGTTTTTT
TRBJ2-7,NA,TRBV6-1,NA,CASSIGAADSYEQYF,TGTGCCAGCAGTATAGGGGCGGCAGACTCCTACGAGCAGTACTTC
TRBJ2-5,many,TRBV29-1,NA,CSGRGGIETQYF,TGCAGCGGGAGGGGGGGCATTGAGACCCAGTACTTC
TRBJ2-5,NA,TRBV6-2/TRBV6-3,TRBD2,CASSRPGLAGSWETQYF,TGTGCCAGCAGTAGACCGGGACTAGCGGGGTCGTGGGAGACCCAGTACTTC
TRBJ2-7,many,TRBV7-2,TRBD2,CASSLGRWGGYEQYF,TGTGCCAGCAGCTTAGGACGGTGGGGGGGTTACGAGCAGTACTTC
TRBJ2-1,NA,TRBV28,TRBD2,CASSPTSGSTNEQFF,TGTGCCAGCAGTCCAACTAGCGGGTCTACCAATGAGCAGTTCTTC
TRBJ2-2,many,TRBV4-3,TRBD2,CASSRAGAGGTGELFF,TGCGCCAGCAGCCGAGCGGGGGCGGGAGGTACCGGGGAGCTGTTTTTT
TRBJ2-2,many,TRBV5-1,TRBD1,CASTRGPGELFF,TGCGCCAGCACCAGGGGGCCCGGGGAGCTGTTTTTT
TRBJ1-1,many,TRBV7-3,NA,CASALGAANTEAFF,TGTGCCAGCGCACTGGGGGCAGCGAACACTGAAGCTTTCTTT
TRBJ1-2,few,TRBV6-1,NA,CASSDRGHYGYTF,TGTGCCAGCAGTGACAGGGGCCACTATGGCTACACCTTC